These 6 T cell receptor beta chains originate from one sample sequenced in a study of OX40 agonist ivuxolimab in advanced cancers. The protocol was immunoSEQ multiplex PCR, while the TCRdb copy is restricted to in-frame clones and leaves out a portion. The sample has about 79,000 clones; 91% are singletons. The material sequenced was CD4+ or CD8+ T cells sorted from blood, taken in a trial of the OX40 agonist ivuxolimab. These receptor sequences come from an adult with an advanced solid tumor such as melanoma, head and neck, liver or kidney cancer.

V is TRBV15 and J is TRBJ2-2, with TRBD1 matching over 11 bases. The length of the CDR3 is 17 residues. CDR1 is LNHNV and CDR2 is YYDKDF in the germline V gene (reference sequence). With V trimmed by 1 base and J by 1 base, 2 bases remained unmatched. Written as DNA, the CDR3 is TGTGCCACCAGCAGAGCGGGACAGGGGGGGAACACCGGGGAGCTGTTTTTT. Translation gives CATSRAGQGGNTGELFF.

To note about this clone: The sample carries other DNA sequences with the same CDR3. The J gene is TRBJ2-3, the V gene TRBV9; D gene unclear. CDR3 size: 12 residues. Deletions cut 0 bases from V and 6 bases from J, with 5 bases between. The germline V gene has CDR1 SGDLS and CDR2 YYNGEE. CDR3 sequence: CASSVAADTQYF. In nucleotides, the CDR3 is TGTGCCAGCAGCGTAGCTGCGGATACGCAGTATTTT.

The rearrangement joins TRBV28 to TRBJ2-7; a weak D match, TRBD2 (5 bases). Trimming cost V 10 bases and J 3 bases, with 13 bases left between them. The CDR3 extends over 12 amino acids. Germline CDR1 and CDR2: MDHEN and SYDVKM. CDR3 bases: TGTGCCACCAACTCGGACTTCTACGAGCAGTACTTC. Amino acid sequence: CATNSDFYEQYF.

The CDR3 DNA sequence: TGTGCCAGCCTCCCAGGCCTAGCGGGAGTGGGGGAGCAGTTCTTC. Translated, it gives CASLPGLAGVGEQFF. This chain connects TRBV27 to TRBJ2-1, with TRBD2 matching over 10 bases. The CDR3 is made up of 15 amino acids. J gave up 10 bases and V 8 bases, and 14 bases lay outside the gene matches. Per germline, CDR1 MNHEY and CDR2 SMNVEV (reference sequence).

V gene TRBV5-1 combines with J gene TRBJ2-2, with 14 bases aligning to TRBD2. This CDR3 has 17 residues. V trimming: 3 bases; J trimming: 7 bases; junction bases outside the gene matches: 8. From germline, CDR1 is SGHRS and CDR2 YFSETQ. In nucleotides, the CDR3 is TGCGCCAGCAGCTCTAGGGGACTAGCGGGAGCCCACGGGGAGCTGTTTTTT. Translating gives CASSSRGLAGAHGELFF.

J is TRBJ1-2 and V is TRBV9; possible D gene TRBD1, 5 bases. The CDR3 length is 14 residues. The V end was cut by 0 bases, the J end by 4 bases, with 10 bases between. Germline-derived CDR1 and CDR2 are SGDLS and YYNGEE. The CDR3 DNA reads as TGTGCCAGCAGCGTAGACGGGGGGGGCTATGGCTACACCTTC. It specifies CASSVDGGGYGYTF.